This is a list of T cell receptor beta chains from one sample in a study of blood T cell repertoires in COVID-19. Measured with immunoSEQ multiplex PCR; TCRdb has only the in-frame clones, and not every one. In the table there are 300,000 to 400,000 clones, around four fifths of which are singletons. Sequenced input: peripheral blood. The receptors derive from a man younger than 40 with active or convalescent COVID-19. Both conserved end residues are part of each CDR3. The order of the fields is V gene, clone size, J gene, D gene, CDR3 protein, CDR3 DNA. The D gene is left open where the match is weak. Clone size appears in some rows only: once, few, many, or a class for an expanded clone.

TRBV3-1/TRBV3-2,NA,TRBJ2-7,TRBD2,CASSQGAGVDEQYF,TGTGCCAGCAGCCAAGGGGCGGGAGTCGACGAGCAGTACTTC
TRBV7-9,NA,TRBJ2-5,NA,CASSFAGRQETQYF,TGTGCCAGCAGCTTCGCTGGCAGACAAGAGACCCAGTACTTC
TRBV28,NA,TRBJ2-7,TRBD2,CASRQPGLDSYEQYF,TGTGCCAGCAGACAACCGGGACTAGATTCCTACGAGCAGTACTTC
TRBV9,NA,TRBJ1-1,NA,CASSPHTEAFF,TGTGCCAGCAGCCCTCACACTGAAGCTTTCTTT
TRBV5-4,once,TRBJ1-1,NA,CASSLSTGGSEAFF,TGTGCCAGCAGCTTAAGTACGGGAGGGTCTGAAGCTTTCTTT
TRBV9,NA,TRBJ1-4,NA,CASSLLTGLGEKLFF,TGTGCCAGCAGCCTTCTGACAGGTCTAGGTGAAAAACTGTTTTTT
TRBV7-9,NA,TRBJ1-1,TRBD1,CASSLPGQWTEAFF,TGTGCCAGCAGCTTACCGGGACAGTGGACTGAAGCTTTCTTT
TRBV27,many,TRBJ2-5,TRBD2,CASRGLAGDPYQETQYF,TGTGCCAGCAGAGGACTAGCGGGAGACCCGTACCAAGAGACCCAGTACTTC
TRBV9,NA,TRBJ1-2,NA,CASSVESSSHYGYTF,TGTGCCAGCAGCGTAGAATCCTCCTCCCACTATGGCTACACCTTC
TRBV24-1,NA,TRBJ2-4,NA,CATSDARGGVLAQYF,TGTGCCACCAGTGATGCCAGAGGAGGGGTGTTGGCTCAGTACTTC
TRBV6-6,few,TRBJ2-1,TRBD2,CASSTSGGNDEQFF,TGTGCCAGCAGTACTAGCGGGGGCAACGATGAGCAGTTCTTC
TRBV19,few,TRBJ1-3,NA,CASSPQSPTGNTIYF,TGTGCCAGTAGTCCTCAAAGCCCAACTGGAAACACCATATATTTT
TRBV20-1,NA,TRBJ2-7,NA,CSARLRREQYF,TGCAGTGCTAGACTTAGGCGGGAGCAGTACTTC
TRBV12-3/TRBV12-4,NA,TRBJ1-2,NA,CASSNNVIDYTF,TGTGCCAGCAGTAACAACGTTATCGACTACACCTTC
TRBV7-2,NA,TRBJ2-4,NA,CASQGPKNIQYF,TGTGCCAGCCAGGGTCCCAAAAACATTCAGTACTTC
TRBV15,NA,TRBJ1-1,NA,CATSPPRTSPNTEAFF,TGTGCCACCAGCCCGCCGAGGACTTCCCCGAACACTGAAGCTTTCTTT
TRBV6-5,NA,TRBJ1-2,TRBD1,CASSYSQGANYGYTF,TGTGCCAGCAGTTACTCTCAGGGGGCTAACTATGGCTACACCTTC
TRBV7-9,NA,TRBJ1-5,NA,CASSEQGRGQPQHF,TGTGCCAGCAGCGAACAGGGAAGGGGTCAGCCCCAGCATTTT
TRBV27,once,TRBJ2-1,TRBD2,CASSFLAQREGEQFF,TGTGCCAGCAGTTTTCTGGCCCAGAGGGAGGGTGAGCAGTTCTTC
TRBV30,once,TRBJ1-4,NA,CAWRGQATNEKLFF,TGTGCCTGGAGGGGGCAGGCAACTAATGAAAAACTGTTTTTT
TRBV11-2,NA,TRBJ2-5,NA,CASSLSVKETQYF,TGTGCCAGCAGCTTATCTGTTAAAGAGACCCAGTACTTC
TRBV29-1,NA,TRBJ2-1,NA,CSSWGVQGVLNEQFF,TGCAGCTCCTGGGGGGTCCAGGGGGTACTGAATGAGCAGTTCTTC
TRBV20-1,NA,TRBJ2-7,NA,CSATGREQYF,TGCAGTGCTACAGGGCGGGAGCAGTACTTC
TRBV7-2,many,TRBJ2-7,NA,CASSSRGLAEGEQYF,TGTGCCAGCAGCTCCCGGGGGCTAGCGGAGGGCGAGCAGTACTTC
TRBV7-8,NA,TRBJ1-2,NA,CASSLGIFSPGDQKGYTF,TGTGCCAGCAGCTTAGGGATATTCTCGCCGGGAGACCAAAAGGGGTACACCTTC
TRBV2,NA,TRBJ1-2,NA,CASSEAPTVGYTF,TGTGCCAGCAGTGAAGCCCCGACAGTTGGCTACACCTTC
TRBV15,NA,TRBJ1-2,TRBD1,CATSRRTGMNYGYTF,TGTGCCACCAGCAGAAGGACAGGCATGAACTATGGCTACACCTTC
TRBV5-4,few,TRBJ2-2,TRBD2,CASSWGTSGTGELFF,TGTGCCAGCAGCTGGGGGACTAGCGGAACCGGGGAGCTGTTTTTT
TRBV11-3,NA,TRBJ2-1,TRBD2,CASSPLSPGLAGLNEQFF,TGTGCCAGCAGCCCATTATCCCCTGGGCTAGCGGGGCTCAATGAGCAGTTCTTC
TRBV7-2,NA,TRBJ2-2,NA,CASSPFGGASTGELFF,TGTGCCAGCAGCCCATTTGGGGGGGCAAGTACCGGGGAGCTGTTTTTT
TRBV3-1/TRBV3-2,NA,TRBJ2-7,NA,CASSQVPGAYEQYF,TGTGCCAGCAGCCAAGTACCAGGGGCCTACGAGCAGTACTTC
TRBV19,NA,TRBJ2-5,NA,CASRLDGKETQYF,TGTGCCAGTAGGCTGGACGGGAAGGAGACCCAGTACTTC
TRBV9,NA,TRBJ2-1,NA,CASSLTDSFGEQFF,TGTGCCAGCAGCCTAACGGACAGCTTCGGTGAGCAGTTCTTC
TRBV6-6,once,TRBJ2-5,TRBD2,CASSYQLAGSQETQYF,TGTGCCAGCAGTTACCAGCTAGCGGGGTCCCAAGAGACCCAGTACTTC
TRBV11-2,NA,TRBJ1-5,NA,CASSLGAITQPQHF,TGTGCCAGCAGCTTAGGGGCCATAACTCAGCCCCAGCATTTT
TRBV11-2,NA,TRBJ2-1,TRBD2,CASSFLGTNNEQFF,TGTGCCAGCAGCTTCCTCGGGACTAACAATGAGCAGTTCTTC
TRBV5-1,NA,TRBJ2-3,NA,CASSSQASTDTQYF,TGCGCCAGCAGCTCGCAAGCTAGCACAGATACGCAGTATTTT
TRBV11-2,NA,TRBJ2-6,NA,CASSFPRTLNPGANVLTF,TGTGCCAGCAGCTTCCCACGTACTCTCAATCCTGGGGCCAACGTCCTGACTTTC
TRBV9,NA,TRBJ1-2,NA,CASSSYREGGYTF,TGTGCCAGCAGCTCATACAGGGAAGGGGGCTACACCTTC
TRBV25-1,NA,TRBJ2-5,NA,CASSETPRGEETQYF,TGTGCCAGCAGTGAGACACCCAGGGGGGAAGAGACCCAGTACTTC